One sample yielded the 32 T cell receptor beta chains listed below, sequenced in a study of T cell repertoires in ileal Crohn's disease. The method was immunoSEQ multiplex PCR; TCRdb's version includes in-frame clones alone and lacks a portion of them. The sample yields 13,000 to 15,000 clones, around four fifths seen once. Sequenced sample: ileal tissue. Source of these receptors: an adult with Crohn's disease.

The genes are TRBV5-1 and TRBJ1-2, with D possibly being TRBD1 (6 bases). The CDR3 runs to 15 residues. Germline values: CDR1 SGHRS, CDR2 YFSETQ. The V end was cut by 3 bases, the J end by 2 bases, with 14 bases between. This chain's CDR3 is CASSSHKGQNYGYTF. DNA of the CDR3: TGCGCCAGCAGCTCCCACAAAGGACAGAACTATGGCTACACCTTC.

The gene calls are TRBV14 and TRBJ2-2; D gene ambiguous. The CDR3 consists of 14 residues. Looked up from germline, CDR1 is SGHDN and CDR2 is FVKESK. The V end lost 2 bases, the J end lost 6 bases, and 10 bases lay between the germline ends. CDR3 DNA: TGTGCCAGCAGCCAAAGGCTAGTGTCCGGGGAGCTGTTTTTT. Amino acids: CASSQRLVSGELFF.

The V gene is TRBV30, the J gene TRBJ1-5, with a possible D match to TRBD1 (5 bases). Trimming removed 1 base at V and 0 bases at J, with 7 bases between. The CDR3 is 14 amino acids. CDR1 and CDR2 (germline): GTSNPN, SVGIG (reference sequence). The CDR3 DNA reads TGTGCCTGGAGTGCAGGGCATAGCAATCAGCCCCAGCATTTT. This codes for CAWSAGHSNQPQHF.

The chain carries TRBV10-3 and TRBJ2-7; no reliable D call. V gave up 3 bases and J gave up 7 bases, with 10 bases separating them. The germline V gene encodes CDR1 ENHRY and CDR2 SYGVKD. The CDR3 spans 12 residues. CDR3 sequence reads: CAISESVWEQYF. The CDR3 DNA reads as TGTGCCATCAGTGAATCGGTCTGGGAGCAGTACTTC.

The V and J genes are TRBV9 and TRBJ2-7; 7 nucleotides match TRBD2. The length of the CDR3 is 14 residues. CDR1 and CDR2 from the germline V gene are SGDLS and YYNGEE. The V segment lost 1 base and the J segment 7 bases; nucleotides outside the gene matches: 8. CDR3 in amino acids: CASSVNPRGEEQYF. As DNA, the CDR3 is TGTGCCAGCAGCGTAAACCCCCGGGGGGAGGAGCAGTACTTC.

The chain recombines TRBV21-1 with TRBJ1-1. TRBV21-1 is reported as a pseudogene. There are 10 residues in the CDR3. The CDR3, as DNA: TGTGCCAGCCTCGTCACTGAAGCTTTCTTT. Translation: CASLVTEAFF.

Points on this clone: One end of the junction fails to match germline, which may point to a read error. The genes are TRBV2 and TRBJ1-2; D perhaps matches TRBD1 (5 bases). The CDR3 runs 13 residues. Looked up from germline, CDR1 is SNHLY and CDR2 is FYNNEI. The CDR3 sequence: CASRVGDKATLLF. The CDR3, as DNA: TGTGCCAGCAGGGTAGGGGATAAGGCGACGTTGTTATTC.

This clone showed up just once. This chain joins TRBV5-1 and TRBJ1-1; TRBD1 agrees at 7 bases. The CDR3 is made up of 17 amino acids. The germline V gene encodes CDR1 SGHRS and CDR2 YFSETQ. Trimming cost V 0 bases and J 5 bases; bases outside gene matches: 13. CDR3 DNA: TGCGCCAGCAGCTTGGCCGGGGACAGTTTAGTCCGGACTGAAGCTTTCTTT. Its protein product is CASSLAGDSLVRTEAFF.

V is TRBV7-9 and J is TRBJ1-2; D remains ambiguous. The CDR3 consists of 12 residues. Germline V gene data show CDR1 as SEHNR and CDR2 as FQNEAQ (reference sequence). Trimming left V 5 bases short and J 4 bases short, with 8 bases between. CDR3 DNA sequence: TGTGCCAGCAGCCCAGAAGTCTATGGCTACACCTTC. Translating it yields CASSPEVYGYTF. The full variable domain, completed using reference TRBV7-9 and TRBJ1-2, is DTGVSQNPRHKITKRGQNVTFRCDPISEHNRLYWYRQTLGQGPEFLTYFQNEAQLEKSRLLSDRFSAERPKGSFSTLEIQRTEQGDSAMYLCASSPEVYGYTFGSGTRLTVV.

This rearrangement joins TRBV7-2 to TRBJ2-7; 12 nucleotides align to TRBD1. The CDR3 sequence is 15 residues long. Per germline, CDR1 SGHTA and CDR2 FQGNSA. The V and J ends lost 5 bases and 5 bases, in that order; junction bases with no gene match: 7. The CDR3 is CASSRSRDRGHEQYF. In DNA, the CDR3 is TGTGCCAGCAGCCGCAGCCGGGACAGGGGGCACGAGCAGTACTTC.

This clone appeared once. The CDR3 bases are TGTGCCAGCAGCTATTCCGGCGAACTAGCGGGGGAACCCCACGAGCAGTACTTC. This sequence encodes CASSYSGELAGEPHEQYF. The V call is TRBV11-3, the J call TRBJ2-7; 11 nucleotides match TRBD2. The CDR3 is 18 amino acids. The germline V gene encodes CDR1 SGHNT and CDR2 YENEEA. Trimming removed 4 bases from V and 5 bases from J; junction bases left unmatched: 16. Variable domain in full (rest from reference TRBV11-3 and TRBJ2-7): EAGVVQSPRYKIIEKKQPVAFWCNPISGHNTLYWYLQNLGQGPELLIRYENEEAVDDSQLPKDRFSAERLKGVDSTLKIQPAELGDSAVYLCASSYSGELAGEPHEQYFGPGTRLTVT.

V gene TRBV6-1 combines with J gene TRBJ2-3; 12 nucleotides agree with TRBD2. Germline V gene data show CDR1 as MNHNS and CDR2 as SASEGT. The V and J ends lost 4 bases and 4 bases, in that order; junction bases with no gene match: 0. The CDR3 has 14 residues. The CDR3 DNA is TGTGCCAGCAGTGGACTAGCGGGGGCAGATACGCAGTATTTT. The encoded protein is CASSGLAGADTQYF.

In this sample, this clone turned up a few times. The V call is TRBV11-2, the J call TRBJ2-1; no clear D. V lost 1 base, J lost 0 bases, and 7 bases lay in between. There are 15 residues in the CDR3. Germline V gene lookup returns CDR1 SGHAT and CDR2 FQNNGV. The CDR3 is CASSLGASSYNEQFF. The CDR3, as DNA: TGTGCCAGCAGCTTAGGGGCGAGCTCCTACAATGAGCAGTTCTTC.

The CDR3, as DNA: TGTGCCAGCAGCGGTGGGACAGACCAAGAGACCCAGTACTTC. Translating gives CASSGGTDQETQYF. The chain combines TRBV9 with TRBJ2-5, with TRBD1 matching 7 bases. This CDR3 region has 14 residues. V was pared by 3 bases and J by 0 bases, with 2 bases of the junction left unmatched. Per germline, CDR1 SGDLS and CDR2 YYNGEE.

This chain connects TRBV2 to TRBJ2-3; D may be TRBD2 (5 bases). V was pared by 7 bases and J by 1 base, with 18 bases between. The CDR3 spans 16 residues. Germline-derived CDR1 and CDR2 are SNHLY and FYNNEI. The CDR3 DNA sequence: TGTGCCAGCACCCTCAGGCTAGGTAGCGGCACAGATACGCAGTATTTT. Protein sequence: CASTLRLGSGTDTQYF.

Relative to its sample, this clone is large (0.1 to 1%). The genes are TRBV7-8 and TRBJ1-5; D ambiguous. V shed 1 base and J shed 0 bases, with 7 bases lying between them. There are 15 residues in the CDR3. CDR1 is SGHVS and CDR2 is FQNEAQ in the germline V gene. This CDR3 is CASSLGRNSNQPQHF. CDR3 nucleotides: TGTGCCAGCAGCTTAGGGCGGAATAGCAATCAGCCCCAGCATTTT.

The V and J genes are TRBV5-6 and TRBJ1-2; no clear D gene. Germline V CDR1 and CDR2: SGHDT, YYEEEE. With 6 bases removed from V and 8 bases from J, the gap between germline ends came to 14 bases. CDR3 length equals 12 residues. This CDR3 is CASTFGYSGYTF. Here the CDR3 DNA reads TGTGCCAGCACCTTCGGGTATTCCGGCTACACCTTC.

The chain links TRBV5-1 to TRBJ2-3; D perhaps matches TRBD1 (5 bases). Trimming took 7 bases from V and 4 from J, leaving 19 bases between them. Germline V lookup: CDR1 SGHRS, CDR2 YFSETQ. The length of the CDR3 is 15 residues. CDR3 bases: TGCGCCAGCGGGGAAGGGGCCGCCGGAGCAGATACGCAGTATTTT. It yields the protein CASGEGAAGADTQYF.

The chain carries TRBV29-1 and TRBJ1-1; weak D call: TRBD1 (5 bases). Trimming removed 4 bases from V and 4 bases from J, with 10 bases in between. CDR1 is SQVTM, CDR2 ANQGSEA, per germline. There are 12 residues in the CDR3. CDR3 sequence: CSVAATATEAFF. CDR3 in DNA: TGCAGCGTTGCCGCGACAGCCACTGAAGCTTTCTTT. The variable domain in full, with the rest retrieved from reference TRBV29-1 and TRBJ1-1, is SAVISQKPSRDICQRGTSLTIQCQVDSQVTMMFWYRQQPGQSLTLIATANQGSEATYESGFVIDKFPISRPNLTFSTLTVSNMSPEDSSIYLCSVAATATEAFFGQGTRLTVV.

This clone was recorded once. This chain uses TRBV5-6 with TRBJ2-7, with a weak D call TRBD1 (5 bases). Germline CDR1 is SGHDT and CDR2 is YYEEEE. The CDR3 length is 16 residues. Trimming removed 1 base at V and 1 base at J, with 15 bases between. The CDR3 protein is CASSLYGATLSYEQYF. The CDR3, as DNA: TGTGCCAGCAGCTTGTATGGGGCGACCCTTTCCTACGAGCAGTACTTC.

V usage is TRBV5-1 and J usage is TRBJ1-4, with 7 bases lining up with TRBD1. In germline, CDR1 is SGHRS, CDR2 YFSETQ. Trimming took 0 bases from V and 8 from J; bases not matched to a gene: 7. The CDR3 loop spans 15 amino acids. CDR3 residues: CASSLVTGLREKLFF. The CDR3 DNA reads as TGCGCCAGCAGCTTGGTGACAGGGTTACGAGAAAAACTGTTTTTT. Drawing the rest from reference TRBV5-1 and TRBJ1-4, the complete variable domain is KAGVTQTPRYLIKTRGQQVTLSCSPISGHRSVSWYQQTPGQGLQFLFEYFSETQRNKGNFPGRFSGRQFSNSRSEMNVSTLELGDSALYLCASSLVTGLREKLFFGSGTQLSVL.

This chain uses TRBV2 with TRBJ2-2, with a possible D match to TRBD2 (5 bases). Germline loops: CDR1 SNHLY, CDR2 FYNNEI. V gave up 4 bases and J gave up 4 bases, with 13 bases separating them. This CDR3 spans 15 amino acids. The CDR3 DNA is TGTGCCAGCAGTGCAGGCCTAGCCGGCACCGGGGAGCTGTTTTTT. It encodes CASSAGLAGTGELFF.

This clone was seen a single time. The genes are TRBV9 and TRBJ2-7; TRBD2 matches 7 bases. Germline lookup yields CDR1 SGDLS and CDR2 YYNGEE. V trimming: 2 bases; J trimming: 1 base; junction bases outside the gene matches: 6. The CDR3 has 15 amino acids. The CDR3 DNA sequence: TGTGCCAGCAGCGTCCTACGGGGGGTTTCCTACGAGCAGTACTTC. This sequence encodes CASSVLRGVSYEQYF.

V gene TRBV9 combines with J gene TRBJ2-7, with 9 bases aligning to TRBD1. The V and J ends lost 4 bases and 3 bases, in that order; junction bases with no gene match: 5. The CDR3 runs 14 residues. From germline, CDR1 is SGDLS and CDR2 YYNGEE. The DNA for the CDR3 is TGTGCCAGCAGCCCAGGACAGGGGCGCTACGAGCAGTACTTC. Its translation is CASSPGQGRYEQYF.

The chain is built from TRBV6-6 and TRBJ1-5, with D unresolved. V was trimmed by 0 bases and J by 6 bases, leaving 12 bases between them. Germline-derived CDR1 and CDR2 are MNHNY and SVGAGI (reference sequence). The length of the CDR3 is 15 residues. DNA of the CDR3: TGTGCCAGCAGTTACTCGAGGGCAGGCATTCAGCCCCAGCATTTT. It translates to CASSYSRAGIQPQHF.

The genes are TRBV6-1 and TRBJ2-7; TRBD2 is a possible D gene (6 bases). This CDR3 region has 15 residues. Germline V lookup: CDR1 MNHNS, CDR2 SASEGT. Trimming cost V 7 bases and J 1 base, with 17 bases left between them. The CDR3 reads CASKFHQGGSYEQYF. The CDR3 DNA is TGTGCCAGCAAGTTCCATCAGGGAGGATCCTACGAGCAGTACTTC.

The chain links TRBV6-5 to TRBJ2-3, with a possible D match to TRBD1 (6 bases). Germline V gives CDR1 MNHEY, CDR2 SVGAGI. Trimming removed 8 bases from V and 3 bases from J, with 15 bases in between. CDR3 length: 14 amino acids. CDR3: CASRRGMWTDTQYF. CDR3 DNA sequence: TGTGCCAGCCGAAGGGGGATGTGGACAGATACGCAGTATTTT.

This clone is medium-sized. V gene TRBV2 combines with J gene TRBJ2-3, with 10 bases that match TRBD2. There are 15 residues in the CDR3. The ends lost 10 bases at V and 1 base at J; junction bases unmatched: 8. Germline-derived CDR1 and CDR2 are SNHLY and FYNNEI. This CDR3 reads CATLQTSGRTDTQYF. The DNA for the CDR3 is TGTGCCACCCTGCAGACTAGCGGGCGCACAGATACGCAGTATTTT. Full variable domain (outside the CDR3, taken from reference TRBV2 and TRBJ2-3): EPEVTQTPSHQVTQMGQEVILRCVPISNHLYFYWYRQILGQKVEFLVSFYNNEISEKSEIFDDQFSVERPDGSNFTLKIRSTKLEDSAMYFCATLQTSGRTDTQYFGPGTRLTVL.

This chain connects TRBV5-4 to TRBJ2-7; 10 positions agree with TRBD2. This CDR3 comprises 16 residues. Germline-derived CDR1 and CDR2 are SGHNT and YYREEE (reference sequence). Trimming at V came to 3 bases and at J to 3 bases, leaving 9 bases not matched to a gene. The CDR3 here is CASSSGLSGGVYEQYF. CDR3 nucleotides: TGTGCCAGCAGCTCGGGACTAAGCGGGGGGGTCTACGAGCAGTACTTC.

The chain is built from TRBV6-1 and TRBJ1-1; D unresolved. Trimming cost V 3 bases and J 5 bases, with 13 bases left between them. The CDR3 length is 14 residues. CDR1 is MNHNS and CDR2 is SASEGT in the germline V gene. CDR3 nucleotides: TGTGCCAGCAGTGATCTAGGTTTTAGGACTGAAGCTTTCTTT. This codes for CASSDLGFRTEAFF.

The rearrangement joins TRBV27 to TRBJ2-2; 7 bases line up with TRBD2. Germline V gives CDR1 MNHEY, CDR2 SMNVEV (reference sequence). The CDR3 is 15 amino acids. After removal of 6 bases from V and 4 bases from J, the junction contained 8 bases not matched to a gene. The CDR3 reads CASSPRAGFTGELFF. CDR3 DNA: TGTGCCAGCAGCCCACGAGCGGGATTCACCGGGGAGCTGTTTTTT.

This sequence joins TRBV11-2 and TRBJ2-1; TRBD2 matches at 14 bases. CDR1 is SGHAT and CDR2 is FQNNGV in the germline V gene. V gave up 5 bases and J gave up 2 bases; unmatched junction bases: 5. The CDR3 is 17 residues long. CDR3 protein: CASSAGTSGGTYNEQFF. CDR3 in DNA: TGTGCCAGCAGCGCCGGGACTAGCGGGGGTACCTACAATGAGCAGTTCTTC.